The rows below give T cell receptor beta chains drawn from one sample of a study of post-analysis software for immune sequencing data. Each CDR3 protein is one row after TCRdb ran MiXCR on the PCR reads. In the table there are hundreds of thousands of distinct CDR3 sequences, roughly 27% of which are singletons. The sequencing input was blood. The receptors were sampled from a girl between 5 and 17 years old with multiple sclerosis. Each CDR3 is given with its conserved first and last residue. The D gene is left open where the match is weak. Part of the rows lack a size; the others show once, few, many or a class for expanded clones.

j_gene,v_gene,abundance,d_gene,CDR3aa,CDR3nt
TRBJ2-3,TRBV12-5,few,TRBD2,CASGPGIAGNTDTQYF,TGTGCTAGTGGTCCTGGGATAGCGGGGAACACAGATACGCAGTATTTT
TRBJ1-1,TRBV9,few,.,CASSEKNTEAFF,TGTGCCAGCAGCGAGAAGAACACTGAAGCTTTCTTT
TRBJ2-6,TRBV6-1,.,TRBD1,CASRTSTLQGAGGANVLTF,TGTGCCAGCAGAACGTCAACTTTACAGGGGGCAGGTGGGGCCAACGTCCTGACTTTC
TRBJ1-2,TRBV15,.,.,CATSRDHRGGYTF,TGTGCCACCAGCAGAGATCATCGAGGTGGCTACACCTTC
TRBJ1-2,TRBV4-1,.,TRBD1,CASSQPGQGRGYTF,TGCGCCAGCAGCCAACCGGGACAGGGTAGGGGCTACACCTTC
TRBJ1-1,TRBV7-2,.,.,CASSLGRQNTEAFF,TGTGCCAGCAGCTTAGGCCGACAGAACACTGAAGCTTTCTTT
TRBJ1-5,TRBV5-6,few,.,CASSLGGTGYRPQHF,TGTGCCAGCAGCTTGGGGGGTACAGGGTACAGGCCCCAGCATTTT
TRBJ2-1,TRBV6-2/TRBV6-3,many,.,CASSYRGRKYNNEQFF,TGTGCCAGCAGTTACCGGGGCAGAAAATACAACAATGAGCAGTTCTTC
TRBJ2-7,TRBV6-5,few,TRBD2,CASRSAGLPTRNEQYF,TGTGCCAGCAGGTCCGCGGGACTACCGACTCGGAACGAGCAGTACTTC
TRBJ2-7,TRBV7-9,.,TRBD1,CASTGDSYEQYF,TGTGCCAGCACCGGGGACAGCTACGAGCAGTACTTC
TRBJ2-1,TRBV29-1,many,TRBD2,CSAGTSGSMNEQFF,TGCAGCGCCGGGACTAGCGGGAGTATGAATGAGCAGTTCTTC
TRBJ1-2,TRBV12-3/TRBV12-4,.,TRBD1,CASSPAVGGRRNDYTF,TGTGCCAGCAGTCCGGCGGTAGGGGGCAGACGGAATGACTACACCTTC
TRBJ2-3,TRBV10-3,.,TRBD1,CAIKGAGGTDTQYF,TGTGCCATCAAGGGGGCTGGGGGCACAGATACGCAGTATTTT
TRBJ1-4,TRBV20-1,.,.,CSARTGRAEKLFF,TGCAGTGCTAGAACAGGGAGAGCTGAAAAACTGTTTTTT
TRBJ2-1,TRBV5-1,few,.,CASALGGGYNEQFF,TGCGCCAGCGCGCTCGGAGGGGGCTACAATGAGCAGTTCTTC
TRBJ2-5,TRBV7-2,.,.,CASSLAQGGGGETQYF,TGTGCCAGCAGCTTAGCGCAGGGAGGGGGTGGAGAGACCCAGTACTTC
TRBJ2-1,TRBV18,few,TRBD2,CASSPPIRLAMLYNEQFF,TGTGCCAGCTCACCACCGATCAGACTAGCGATGCTCTACAATGAGCAGTTCTTC
TRBJ1-2,TRBV12-3/TRBV12-4,.,.,CASRLGGKPYGYTF,TGTGCCAGCAGGTTAGGAGGGAAGCCCTATGGCTACACCTTC